The next 17 T cell receptor beta chains were all read from a single sample in a study of T cells after yellow fever vaccination. TCRdb re-analysed the 5' RACE reads in MiXCR, keeping a single row per CDR3 protein. The table records under 550,000 distinct CDR3 sequences, just over 20% of them present only once. The input for sequencing was PBMCs, taken approximately 22 days after the first yellow fever vaccination. Receptors originate from a man aged 18 to 29 who received the YFV17D yellow fever vaccine.

The V gene is TRBV3-1, the J gene TRBJ1-1; TRBD1 might be the D (5 bases). Germline lookup yields CDR1 LGHDT and CDR2 YNNKEL (reference sequence). Deletions cut 5 bases from V and 5 bases from J, with 18 bases between. The CDR3 consists of 15 residues. Written as DNA, the CDR3 is TGTGCCAGCAGCGCGAGGGTTACGTGGGGGACTGAAGCTTTCTTT. Protein product: CASSARVTWGTEAFF.

The CDR3 reads CASSLDRVGANVLTF. The CDR3 DNA is TGTGCCAGCAGCCTAGACAGGGTCGGGGCCAACGTCCTGACTTTC. The V gene is TRBV4-2, the J gene TRBJ2-6; TRBD1 matches at 7 bases. The germline V gene has CDR1 LGHNA and CDR2 YNFKEQ. V gave up 4 bases and J gave up 4 bases; unmatched junction bases: 4. The CDR3 loop spans 15 amino acids.

The chain recombines TRBV11-2 with TRBJ1-4; no firm D call. Germline V gene sequence: CDR1 SGHAT, CDR2 FQNNGV. V shed 0 bases and J shed 8 bases, with 7 bases lying between them. The CDR3 spans 13 residues. The CDR3 loop is CASSLDPPEKLFF. The CDR3 DNA follows: TGTGCCAGCAGCTTAGATCCCCCGGAAAAACTGTTTTTT.

The V call is TRBV15, the J call TRBJ1-2; D gene uncertain. CDR3 length equals 14 residues. Trimming left V 0 bases short and J 4 bases short, with 9 bases between. In germline, CDR1 is LNHNV, CDR2 YYDKDF (reference sequence). This CDR3 reads CATSRDHTVYGYTF. DNA for the CDR3: TGTGCCACCAGCAGAGATCACACAGTCTATGGCTACACCTTC.

The chain recombines TRBV28 with TRBJ2-1; 7 bases line up with TRBD1. From germline, CDR1 is MDHEN and CDR2 SYDVKM. This CDR3 has 13 amino acids. The V segment lost 8 bases and the J segment 7 bases; nucleotides outside the gene matches: 8. DNA for the CDR3: TGTGCCAGCGCCGGGACAGCTTGGAATGAGCAGTTCTTC. Translation: CASAGTAWNEQFF. Complete variable domain (other parts from reference TRBV28 and TRBJ2-1): DVKVTQSSRYLVKRTGEKVFLECVQDMDHENMFWYRQDPGLGLRLIYFSYDVKMKEKGDIPEGYSVSREKKERFSLILESASTNQTSMYLCASAGTAWNEQFFGPGTRLTVL.

The chain is built from TRBV5-1 and TRBJ2-5; D is perhaps TRBD2 (5 bases). The germline CDR1 and CDR2 sequences are SGHRS and YFSETQ. Trimming pared 0 bases from V and 5 bases from J, leaving 11 bases between. The length of the CDR3 is 14 residues. CDR3 sequence: CASSLGEGGETQYF. The DNA of the CDR3 is TGCGCCAGCAGCTTGGGAGAGGGCGGGGAGACCCAGTACTTC.

The chain is built from TRBV2 and TRBJ1-1; TRBD1 agrees at 7 bases. The CDR3 is made up of 14 amino acids. Germline-derived CDR1 and CDR2 are SNHLY and FYNNEI. Unmatched junction bases numbered 7, after V lost 8 bases and J lost 1 base. The DNA for the CDR3 is TGTGCCAGCGGGGAGGGGGCAGGGAACACTGAAGCTTTCTTT. Protein sequence: CASGEGAGNTEAFF.

This clonotype was seen ten or more times. The V and J genes are TRBV10-3 and TRBJ1-5; D is unclear. CDR3 size: 14 residues. CDR1 is ENHRY and CDR2 is SYGVKD in the germline V gene. The V end was cut by 2 bases, the J end by 1 base, with 6 bases between. This CDR3 reads CAISEGVSNQPQHF. In DNA form, the CDR3 reads TGTGCCATCAGTGAGGGGGTGAGCAATCAGCCCCAGCATTTT.

There are many counts of this clonotype. CDR3 amino acids: CASSSGGAEETQYF. The CDR3, as DNA: TGTGCCAGCTCTAGCGGGGGGGCCGAAGAGACCCAGTACTTC. The chain links TRBV6-1 to TRBJ2-5; TRBD2 agrees at 12 bases. The junction had 4 bases not matched to a gene; V was cut back by 8 bases and J by 3 bases. The CDR3 runs 14 residues. CDR1 is MNHNS, CDR2 SASEGT, per germline.

The rearrangement uses TRBV7-2 and TRBJ1-5; unclear D gene. Germline V gene lookup returns CDR1 SGHTA and CDR2 FQGNSA. Trimming left V 1 base short and J 5 bases short, with 12 bases between. The CDR3 runs to 15 residues. CDR3 loop: CASSLGGRSDQPQHF. The CDR3 coding sequence is TGTGCCAGCAGCTTAGGAGGCAGGAGTGATCAGCCCCAGCATTTT.

This clonotype was detected only a few times. J is TRBJ2-1 and V is TRBV5-1; maybe TRBD2 (6 bases). Trimming removed 0 bases at V and 0 bases at J, with 16 bases between. CDR1 and CDR2 from the germline V gene are SGHRS and YFSETQ. The CDR3 is made up of 18 amino acids. This CDR3 reads CASSLGLASAISYNEQFF. CDR3 in DNA: TGCGCCAGCAGCTTGGGTTTGGCTAGCGCTATCTCCTACAATGAGCAGTTCTTC. Full variable domain (rest looked up from reference TRBV5-1 and TRBJ2-1): KAGVTQTPRYLIKTRGQQVTLSCSPISGHRSVSWYQQTPGQGLQFLFEYFSETQRNKGNFPGRFSGRQFSNSRSEMNVSTLELGDSALYLCASSLGLASAISYNEQFFGPGTRLTVL.

The chain carries TRBV27 and TRBJ2-7, with D possibly matching TRBD1 (5 bases). CDR1 and CDR2 from the germline V gene are MNHEY and SMNVEV (reference sequence). The CDR3 totals 14 residues. V shed 0 bases and J shed 3 bases, with 9 bases lying between them. The CDR3 loop is CASSLSGANYEQYF. As DNA, the CDR3 is TGTGCCAGCAGTTTATCTGGGGCGAACTACGAGCAGTACTTC.

This clonotype was picked up a small number of times. The chain employs TRBV18 and TRBJ1-1; possible D gene TRBD1, 5 bases. Germline V gives CDR1 KGHSH, CDR2 LQKENI. This CDR3 is 16 amino acids long. The V end lost 0 bases, the J end lost 7 bases, and 18 bases lay between the germline ends. In DNA form, the CDR3 reads TGTGCCAGCTCACCACCAGGGGCCCAAGAGAGGAGTGAAGCTTTCTTT. This translates into CASSPPGAQERSEAFF.

This rearrangement joins TRBV2 to TRBJ1-4; D is possibly TRBD1 (6 bases). In germline, CDR1 is SNHLY, CDR2 FYNNEI. V was pared by 6 bases and J by 4 bases, with 12 bases between. The CDR3 consists of 14 residues. In DNA, the CDR3 is TGTGCCAGCAGCAACAGGGCCTTTAATGAAAAACTGTTTTTT. Protein: CASSNRAFNEKLFF.

The genes are TRBV7-6 and TRBJ1-5, with 7 nucleotides matching TRBD1. V lost 6 bases to trimming and J lost 0 bases; unmatched junction nucleotides: 5. CDR3 length equals 15 residues. From germline, CDR1 is SGHVS and CDR2 FNYEAQ. CDR3 sequence (DNA): TGTGCCAGCAGTGCCGGGACAGCTAGCAATCAGCCCCAGCATTTT. This sequence encodes CASSAGTASNQPQHF.

The gene calls are TRBV7-8 and TRBJ2-1; perhaps TRBD1 as D (5 bases). Trimming stripped 2 bases from V and 6 bases from J, with 14 bases between. The germline V gene encodes CDR1 SGHVS and CDR2 FQNEAQ. The CDR3 is 15 amino acids. The CDR3 DNA sequence: TGTGCCAGCAGCTTAAGGGGCGAGGCCCGCAATGAGCAGTTCTTC. This encodes CASSLRGEARNEQFF.

The sample holds a few counts of this clonotype. The DNA for the CDR3 is TGTGCCAGCAGGCCCTCCACAGGCTACGAGCAGTACGTC. It codes for CASRPSTGYEQYV. V usage is TRBV6-2 or TRBV6-3 and J usage is TRBJ2-7, with a weak D call TRBD1 (5 bases). The CDR3 totals 13 residues. Trimming pared 6 bases from V and 3 bases from J, leaving 12 bases between. In germline, CDR1 is MNHEY, CDR2 SVGEGT.